Listed below are T cell receptor beta chains from one sample, sequenced in a study of blood T cells in healthy people across ages. TCRdb re-analysed the 5' RACE reads in MiXCR, keeping a single row per CDR3 protein. The sample lists hundreds of thousands of distinct CDR3 sequences, around a quarter occurring once. These data are also associated with another study on T cells of mothers and their children.

The sample comprised blood. The receptors originated from a boy younger than 18 in good health. CDR3s include the opening cysteine and the closing phenylalanine or tryptophan. The D gene is left open where the match is weak. Not all rows give a size; the values are once, few, many and, for expanded clones, a class.

j_call clone_size cdr3_length v_call d_call cdr3_aa cdr3_nt
TRBJ1-5 . 17 TRBV20-1 . CSARDQTSPATDQPQHF TGCAGTGCTAGAGATCAGACCTCCCCTGCGACGGATCAGCCCCAGCATTTT
TRBJ1-5 . 14 TRBV11-2 TRBD1 CASSPEGADQPQHF TGTGCCAGCAGCCCCGAGGGGGCTGATCAGCCCCAGCATTTT
TRBJ1-2 . 13 TRBV28 . CASSPRNSRGYTF TGTGCCAGCAGCCCTAGGAACAGTCGGGGCTACACCTTC
TRBJ2-1 many 12 TRBV29-1 . CSVDNQGDEQFF TGCAGCGTTGATAATCAGGGCGATGAGCAGTTCTTC
TRBJ1-1 . 12 TRBV20-1 . CSAFGLLAEAFF TGCAGTGCTTTTGGACTCCTCGCTGAAGCTTTCTTT
TRBJ2-1 few 17 TRBV4-1 . CASSQEEMTGHYNEQFF TGCGCCAGCAGCCAAGAAGAAATGACGGGACATTACAATGAGCAGTTCTTC
TRBJ2-7 . 14 TRBV20-1 TRBD2 CSASREGGGYEQYF TGCAGTGCTAGTAGGGAGGGTGGCGGCTACGAGCAGTACTTC
TRBJ2-5 . 16 TRBV5-1 TRBD2 CASSQGLAGSQETQYF TGCGCCAGCAGCCAAGGACTAGCGGGGAGCCAAGAGACCCAGTACTTC
TRBJ2-2 few 14 TRBV7-8 . CASSLKGNTGELFF TGTGCCAGCAGCTTAAAGGGGAACACCGGGGAGCTGTTTTTT
TRBJ2-3 . 15 TRBV15 TRBD2 CATSRLAGLTDTQYF TGTGCCACCAGCAGACTAGCGGGGCTCACAGATACGCAGTATTTT
TRBJ2-5 few 15 TRBV27 . CASSFFGGRQETQYF TGTGCCAGCAGTTTCTTTGGGGGCCGCCAAGAGACCCAGTACTTC
TRBJ2-1 . 14 TRBV29-1 . CSVVGGERYGEQFF TGCAGCGTTGTGGGGGGTGAACGGTATGGTGAGCAGTTCTTC
TRBJ2-1 few 15 TRBV9 . CASSGDQGGYNEQFF TGTGCCAGCAGCGGAGACCAAGGGGGTTACAATGAGCAGTTCTTC
TRBJ2-1 . 14 TRBV24-1 . CATSGIGIDNEQFF TGTGCCACCAGTGGAATCGGGATAGACAATGAGCAGTTCTTC
TRBJ2-2 . 11 TRBV10-3 . CAISERGELFF TGTGCCATCAGTGAGAGGGGGGAGCTGTTTTTT
TRBJ2-7 . 15 TRBV28 . CASSLVGISSYEQYF TGTGCCAGCAGTTTAGTGGGGATTAGCTCCTACGAGCAGTACTTC
TRBJ2-5 . 14 TRBV7-9 . CASSFAGVPGEQYF TGTGCCAGCAGCTTTGCAGGAGTTCCAGGAGAGCAGTACTTC
TRBJ2-3 . 16 TRBV20-1 TRBD2 CSGSGLAGAVSDTQYF TGCAGTGGGTCGGGACTAGCGGGGGCGGTCTCAGATACGCAGTATTTT
TRBJ2-5 few 15 TRBV6-6 . CASRGGRLDQETQYF TGTGCCAGCAGGGGGGGACGACTAGATCAAGAGACCCAGTACTTC
TRBJ2-1 . 15 TRBV20-1 TRBD2 CSAGFSGKPYNEQFF TGCAGTGCTGGTTTTAGCGGGAAGCCCTACAATGAGCAGTTCTTC
TRBJ2-7 . 15 TRBV28 TRBD1 CASSPDRVASYEQYF TGTGCCAGCAGTCCCGACAGGGTTGCATCCTACGAGCAGTACTTC
TRBJ2-4 . 17 TRBV7-2 TRBD2 CASSQGLAVRAKNIQYF TGTGCCAGCAGCCAGGGACTAGCGGTGAGGGCCAAAAACATTCAGTACTTC
TRBJ2-1 many 15 TRBV7-9 TRBD1 CASSSGTGGYNEQFF TGTGCCAGCAGCTCCGGGACAGGGGGGTACAATGAGCAGTTCTTC